These 2 T cell receptor beta chains share one sample of origin, sequenced in a study of T cell responses to AZD1222 COVID-19 vaccine. TCRdb keeps only in-frame clones here, not all; method: immunoSEQ multiplex PCR. The sample shows 99,000 or so clones, roughly 87% of them seen only once. The source material was peripheral blood, sampled on day 0 of AZD1222 vaccination. These receptors were taken from an adult in good health.

J is TRBJ1-6 and V is TRBV5-1, with TRBD1 identical over 9 bases. The CDR3 covers 14 residues. V shed 5 bases and J 7 bases; nucleotides not matched to a gene: 4. Germline CDR1 SGHRS, CDR2 YFSETQ. In nucleotides, the CDR3 is TGCGCCAGCAGGGAGGGACAGGGCAATTCACCCCTCCACTTT. Translation: CASREGQGNSPLHF.

V gene TRBV7-9 combines with J gene TRBJ2-5; 7 bases agree with TRBD1. In germline, CDR1 is SEHNR, CDR2 FQNEAQ (reference sequence). The V and J ends lost 5 bases and 5 bases, in that order; junction bases with no gene match: 5. The CDR3 is 13 amino acids. The CDR3 sequence is CASSPTGDETQYF. CDR3 DNA: TGTGCCAGCAGCCCCACAGGGGACGAGACCCAGTACTTC.